The entry that follows covers one TCR beta chain sequence. Its matching antigen is unknown. Healthy HIV-negative adults with no recent acute infections or vaccinations were recruited as donors. The data are from a study of shared clonotypes between healthy human individuals. General study findings and limits: The study found lower generation probabilities in non-shared clonotypes than in those shared by all four donors.

The authors distributed each subset's genomic DNA evenly over several immunoSEQ plates. As handled by the study authors: Filtering differed for immunoSEQ, which gave only junction sequences without quality scores. Generated by immunoSEQ multiplex PCR, the TCRdb table keeps only in-frame clones and is missing some. The V and J calls and clone size are taken from that table; D and trimming were inferred from the DNA. This sample yields roughly 1,100,000 clones, of which approximately 70% are seen a single time; 1.5% belongs to the top ten. Germline CDR1 is SGHTA and CDR2 is FQGNSA. Trimming removed 5 bases at V and 3 bases at J, with 14 bases between. CDR3 length equals 15 residues.

The genes are TRBV7-2 and TRBJ2-4; the D gene is possibly TRBD2 (6 bases). Sequencing was performed on memory CD4+ T cells sorted from blood. Subset meaning: CD45RA-negative fraction. The clonotype originates from a man aged 18 to 29 in good health. CDR3: CASSPDSGGKNIQYF. The DNA of the CDR3 is TGTGCCAGCAGCCCAGACTCCGGGGGCAAAAACATTCAGTACTTC.